A single sample gave rise to the 7 T cell receptor beta chains below, sequenced in a study of blood T cell repertoires in COVID-19. Profiling relied on immunoSEQ multiplex PCR, and the TCRdb table lists in-frame clones only, not all of them. The repertoire consists of 200,000 to 250,000 clones, with around 90% occurring once and the leading ten covering around 6.9%. Material for sequencing was peripheral blood. These TCRs come from a man aged 60-69 years who had recovered from COVID-19.

The chain carries TRBV6-5 and TRBJ2-3; D ambiguous. Germline lookup yields CDR1 MNHEY and CDR2 SVGAGI. Trimming took 7 bases from V and 3 from J, leaving 8 bases between them. There are 12 residues in the CDR3. The CDR3 bases are TGTGCCAGCAAGGCAGGTACAGATACGCAGTATTTT. Translated, it gives CASKAGTDTQYF.

This chain uses TRBV27 with TRBJ1-5; D is unresolved. This CDR3 has 13 residues. CDR1 is MNHEY and CDR2 is SMNVEV in the germline V gene (reference sequence). V gave up 2 bases and J gave up 3 bases, with 5 bases separating them. The CDR3 DNA reads TGTGCCAGCAGTTTAGTCTTCAATCAGCCCCAGCATTTT. It encodes CASSLVFNQPQHF.

The rearrangement joins TRBV5-5 to TRBJ2-1; the match to TRBD2 covers 12 bases. Trimming removed 1 base from V and 1 base from J; junction bases left unmatched: 9. The CDR3 extends over 19 amino acids. Germline V CDR1 and CDR2: SGHKS, YYEKEE (reference sequence). As DNA, the CDR3 is TGTGCCAGCAGCTTGTTCGGGGAAACTAGCGGGGGGTCCTACAATGAGCAGTTCTTC. Protein: CASSLFGETSGGSYNEQFF.

The chain joins TRBV27 to TRBJ2-1; TRBD1 agrees at 9 bases. Germline CDR1 and CDR2: MNHEY and SMNVEV (reference sequence). This CDR3 region has 15 residues. Trimming cost V 6 bases and J 6 bases; bases outside gene matches: 9. The chain's CDR3 is CASRPSGTGRNEQFF. The CDR3 DNA follows: TGTGCCAGCAGGCCCTCCGGGACAGGGCGCAATGAGCAGTTCTTC.

CDR3 sequence (DNA): TGTGCCTGGAGTGAGAGTGTTGGTACGCAGTATTTT. Its translation: CAWSESVGTQYF. The chain joins TRBV30 to TRBJ2-3; D remains ambiguous. V lost 1 base, J lost 8 bases, and 10 bases lay in between. CDR1 and CDR2 from the germline V gene are GTSNPN and SVGIG (reference sequence). This CDR3 has 12 residues.

The genes are TRBV9 and TRBJ2-3; D is unclear. V was clipped by 3 bases and J by 2 bases, with 7 bases between them. The germline gives CDR1 SGDLS, CDR2 YYNGEE. The CDR3 spans 13 residues. The CDR3 loop is CASSAQNTDTQYF. For the CDR3, the DNA is TGTGCCAGCAGCGCCCAAAACACAGATACGCAGTATTTT.

The rearrangement uses TRBV29-1 and TRBJ2-1; unclear D gene. V lost 4 bases, J lost 3 bases, and 7 bases lay in between. CDR3 length: 12 residues. Germline V gene data show CDR1 as SQVTM and CDR2 as ANQGSEA. For the CDR3, the DNA is TGCAGCGTTGGTTTCGGCTACAATGAGCAGTTCTTC. Its protein product is CSVGFGYNEQFF.